Listed below are T cell receptor beta chains from one sample, sequenced in a study of control samples from healthy donors and cancer patients. Libraries were prepared by immunoSEQ multiplex PCR; TCRdb keeps only in-frame clonotypes and omits some of them. The repertoire holds about 130,000 clones, with just under 95% as singletons. Sequencing was performed on blood. These receptors all come from a man aged 30 to 39 in good health. CDR3s include the opening cysteine and the closing phenylalanine or tryptophan. Fields, in order: D gene, J gene, V gene, clone size, CDR3 DNA, CDR3 protein. A D gene is named only where the DNA matches it firmly. Clone size is given for some rows only: seen once, a few or many times, or a class if the clone is expanded.

NA,TRBJ2-7,TRBV6-5,NA,TGTGCCAGCAGTTACTCACGCCAGGGGATCTACGAGCAGTACTTC,CASSYSRQGIYEQYF
TRBD1,TRBJ2-7,TRBV7-2,NA,TGTGCCAGCAGCCCGAGGACAGGGGGCTCCTACGAGCAGTACTTC,CASSPRTGGSYEQYF
NA,TRBJ2-3,TRBV9,once,TGTGCCAGCAGCGTAGACGGAGGTTGGGCGGATACGCAGTATTTT,CASSVDGGWADTQYF
NA,TRBJ2-7,TRBV11-2,NA,TGTGCCAGCAGCCCCGGACAGACCTACGAGCAGTACTTC,CASSPGQTYEQYF
NA,TRBJ1-6,TRBV27,NA,TGTGCCAGCAGTTTCCAGGGCTATAATTCACCCCTCCACTTT,CASSFQGYNSPLHF
TRBD1,TRBJ2-2,TRBV11-2,NA,TGTGCCAGCAGCCGCCCGACAGGGGGCAACACCGGGGAGCTGTTTTTT,CASSRPTGGNTGELFF
TRBD1,TRBJ2-1,TRBV5-1,NA,TGCGCCAGCAGCTTTAACAGGGGCGATGAGCAGTTCTTC,CASSFNRGDEQFF
NA,TRBJ1-3,TRBV29-1,NA,TGCAGCGCGGGACACTCTGGAAACACCATATATTTT,CSAGHSGNTIYF
TRBD2,TRBJ2-3,TRBV4-1,NA,TGCGCCAGCAGCCAACGGGGGGGTATTAGCACAGATACGCAGTATTTT,CASSQRGGISTDTQYF
NA,TRBJ1-2,TRBV15,NA,TGTGCCACCAGCAGAGATAGGACGTCGAGACTCAACTATGGCTACACCTTC,CATSRDRTSRLNYGYTF
TRBD1,TRBJ1-2,TRBV15,NA,TGTGCCACCAGCAGAGGGGACAGCTCTTATGGCTACACCTTC,CATSRGDSSYGYTF
NA,TRBJ1-1,TRBV2,NA,TGTGCCAGCAGTGACCTAACGGCGAACACTGAAGCTTTCTTT,CASSDLTANTEAFF
NA,TRBJ1-4,TRBV27,NA,TGTGCCAGCAGCATACCCGGGGGGAAACTGTTTTTT,CASSIPGGKLFF
NA,TRBJ2-3,TRBV3-1/TRBV3-2,NA,TGTGCCAGCAGCGCGGGACATTACACAGATACGCAGTATTTT,CASSAGHYTDTQYF
NA,TRBJ1-5,TRBV5-1,NA,TGCGCCAGCAGCTTGGGGGACAACCATAGCAATCAGCCCCAGCATTTT,CASSLGDNHSNQPQHF
TRBD1,TRBJ1-4,TRBV4-1,NA,TGCGCCAGCAGCCAACGACAGGGGTTTAATGAAAAACTGTTTTTT,CASSQRQGFNEKLFF
TRBD1,TRBJ1-2,TRBV6-5,NA,TGTGCCAGCAGGCAAACAGGGGGCTCTCACTATGGCTACACCTTC,CASRQTGGSHYGYTF